This T cell receptor (beta chain) was documented in a study of cytomegalovirus exposure and HLA in healthy donors. General study results and limits: Some TCR beta chains (over 150 of them) were listed as cytomegalovirus-associated. Most CMV-associated TCR beta chains were later found to appear HLA-restricted.

As to this clone: Its antigen is not identified.

The PCR contained 60 Vbeta and 13 Jbeta primers. Sequenced by immunoSEQ multiplex PCR; TCRdb stores in-frame clones only, minus some. The table shows around 120,000 clones, with around three quarters occurring only once. After removal of 2 bases from V and 5 bases from J, the junction contained 7 bases not matched to a gene. CDR3 length equals 16 residues. Germline CDR1 and CDR2: ENHRY and SYGVKD. Sample: PBMCs. The TCR comes from a man under 40 in good health and CMV-seropositive. The chain employs TRBV10-3 and TRBJ1-5; the match to TRBD1 covers 9 bases. The CDR3 here is CAISEKTGGVYQPQHF. The CDR3 region has the DNA TGTGCCATCAGTGAGAAGACAGGGGGAGTATATCAGCCCCAGCATTTT.